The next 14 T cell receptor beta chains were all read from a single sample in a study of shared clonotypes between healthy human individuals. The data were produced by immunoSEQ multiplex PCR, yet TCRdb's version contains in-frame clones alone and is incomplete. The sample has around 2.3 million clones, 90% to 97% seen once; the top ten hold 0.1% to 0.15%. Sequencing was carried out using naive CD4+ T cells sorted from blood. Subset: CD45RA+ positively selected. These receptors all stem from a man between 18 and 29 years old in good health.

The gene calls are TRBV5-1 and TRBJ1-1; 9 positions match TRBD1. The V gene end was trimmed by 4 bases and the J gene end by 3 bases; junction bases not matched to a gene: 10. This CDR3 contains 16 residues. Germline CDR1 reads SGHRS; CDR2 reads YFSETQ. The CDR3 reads CASSPTGTGLHTEAFF. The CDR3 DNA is TGCGCCAGCAGCCCGACCGGGACAGGGTTACACACTGAAGCTTTCTTT.

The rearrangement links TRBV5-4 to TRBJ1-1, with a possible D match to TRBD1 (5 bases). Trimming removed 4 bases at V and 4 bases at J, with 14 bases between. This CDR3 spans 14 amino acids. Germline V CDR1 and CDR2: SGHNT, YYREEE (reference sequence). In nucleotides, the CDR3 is TGTGCCAGCAGCCGGGGCCAAGCAACCACTGAAGCTTTCTTT. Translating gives CASSRGQATTEAFF.

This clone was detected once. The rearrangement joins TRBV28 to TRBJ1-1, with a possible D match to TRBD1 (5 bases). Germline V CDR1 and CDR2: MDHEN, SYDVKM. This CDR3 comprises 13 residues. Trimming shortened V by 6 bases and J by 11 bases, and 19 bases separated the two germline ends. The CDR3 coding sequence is TGTGCCAGCAGCGACAGAGTTCTTCCCTCGGCTTTCTTT. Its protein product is CASSDRVLPSAFF.

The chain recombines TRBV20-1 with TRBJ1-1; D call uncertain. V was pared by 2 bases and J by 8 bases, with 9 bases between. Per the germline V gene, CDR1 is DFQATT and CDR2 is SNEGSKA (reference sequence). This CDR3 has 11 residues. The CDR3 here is CSARRPEEAFF. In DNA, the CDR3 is TGCAGTGCTAGACGACCGGAGGAAGCTTTCTTT.

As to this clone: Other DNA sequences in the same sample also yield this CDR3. DNA of the CDR3: TGTGCCTGGAGTGTAGGCTCTGGAAACACCATATATTTT. This gives the protein CAWSVGSGNTIYF. This sequence joins TRBV30 and TRBJ1-3, with D unclear. Per germline, CDR1 GTSNPN and CDR2 SVGIG (reference sequence). The CDR3 is made up of 13 amino acids. Trimming shortened V by 0 bases and J by 0 bases, and 3 bases separated the two germline ends.

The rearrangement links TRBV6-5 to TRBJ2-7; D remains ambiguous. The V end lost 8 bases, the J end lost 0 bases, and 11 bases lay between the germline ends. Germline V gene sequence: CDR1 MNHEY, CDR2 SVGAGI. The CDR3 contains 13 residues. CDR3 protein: CASGRQDSYEQYF. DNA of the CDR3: TGTGCCAGCGGCCGGCAAGACTCCTACGAGCAGTACTTC.

CDR3 DNA: TGTGCCAGCAGCTCCGGACAGGGCTATGGCTACACCTTC. Translating it yields CASSSGQGYGYTF. The genes are TRBV7-3 and TRBJ1-2; 8 bases agree with TRBD1. J lost 4 bases, V lost 4 bases, and 2 bases had no gene match. Germline-derived CDR1 and CDR2 are SGHTA and FQGTGA. The CDR3 is 13 residues long.

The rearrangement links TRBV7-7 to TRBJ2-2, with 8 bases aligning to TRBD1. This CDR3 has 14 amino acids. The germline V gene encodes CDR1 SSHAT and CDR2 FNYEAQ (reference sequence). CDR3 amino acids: CASRTGTISGELFF. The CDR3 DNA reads TGTGCTAGCCGGACAGGGACAATCTCCGGGGAGCTGTTTTTT.

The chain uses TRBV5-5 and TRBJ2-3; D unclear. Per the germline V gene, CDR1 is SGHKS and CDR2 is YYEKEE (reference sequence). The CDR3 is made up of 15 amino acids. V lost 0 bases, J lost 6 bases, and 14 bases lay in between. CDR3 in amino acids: CASSLALSFMDTQYF. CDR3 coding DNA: TGTGCCAGCAGCTTGGCCCTCAGTTTCATGGATACGCAGTATTTT.

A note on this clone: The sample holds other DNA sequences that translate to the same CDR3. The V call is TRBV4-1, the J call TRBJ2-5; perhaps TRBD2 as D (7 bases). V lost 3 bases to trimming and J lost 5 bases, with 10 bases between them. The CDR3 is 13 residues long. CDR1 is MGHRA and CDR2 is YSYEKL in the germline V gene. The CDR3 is CASSQGGLETQYF. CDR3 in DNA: TGCGCCAGCAGCCAGGGGGGGCTTGAGACCCAGTACTTC.

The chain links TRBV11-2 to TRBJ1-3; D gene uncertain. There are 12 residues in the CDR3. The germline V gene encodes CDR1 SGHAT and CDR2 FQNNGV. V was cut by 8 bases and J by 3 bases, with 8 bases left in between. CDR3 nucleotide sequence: TGTGCCAGCCAGGTTTATGGAAACACCATATATTTT. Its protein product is CASQVYGNTIYF.

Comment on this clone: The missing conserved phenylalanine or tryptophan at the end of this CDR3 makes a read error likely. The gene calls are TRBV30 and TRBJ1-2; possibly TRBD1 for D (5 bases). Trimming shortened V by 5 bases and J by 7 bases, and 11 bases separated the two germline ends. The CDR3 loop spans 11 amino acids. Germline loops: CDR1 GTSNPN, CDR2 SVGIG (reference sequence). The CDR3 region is CAWGITGGYTL. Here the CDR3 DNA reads TGTGCCTGGGGGATTACAGGTGGCTACACCCTC.

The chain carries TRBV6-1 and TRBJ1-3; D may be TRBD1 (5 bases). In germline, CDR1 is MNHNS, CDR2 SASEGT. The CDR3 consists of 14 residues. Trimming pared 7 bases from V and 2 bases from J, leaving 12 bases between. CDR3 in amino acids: CASTIQGPGNTIYF. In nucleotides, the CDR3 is TGTGCCAGCACTATCCAGGGCCCTGGAAACACCATATATTTT.

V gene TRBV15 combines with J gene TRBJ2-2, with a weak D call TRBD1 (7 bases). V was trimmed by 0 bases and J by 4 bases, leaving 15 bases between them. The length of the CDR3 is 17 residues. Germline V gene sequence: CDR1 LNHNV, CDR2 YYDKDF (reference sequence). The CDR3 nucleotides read TGTGCCACCAGCAGAGATCTTAACAGGGGAGGCACCGGGGAGCTGTTTTTT. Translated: CATSRDLNRGGTGELFF.